A single sample is the source of the 11 T cell receptor beta chains below, sequenced in a study of PD-L1 blockade in urothelial cancer. The method was immunoSEQ multiplex PCR; TCRdb's version includes in-frame clones alone and lacks a portion of them. The sample has some 20,000 clones; about 91% are singletons. This specimen consisted of PBMCs, obtained around atezolizumab (anti-PD-L1) treatment. The receptor set was obtained from a man in his fifties with urothelial cancer.

This sequence joins TRBV2 and TRBJ1-2; 7 bases are shared with TRBD1. Germline loops: CDR1 SNHLY, CDR2 FYNNEI. Trimming removed 7 bases from V and 5 bases from J; junction bases left unmatched: 10. The CDR3 is made up of 14 amino acids. The CDR3, as DNA: TGTGCCAGCACCAGAACGACAGGGAGGTATGGCTACACCTTC. This sequence encodes CASTRTTGRYGYTF.

This chain joins TRBV2 and TRBJ2-1, with no clear D. This CDR3 is built from 12 residues. With 8 bases removed from V and 8 bases from J, the gap between germline ends came to 13 bases. Germline V gene data show CDR1 as SNHLY and CDR2 as FYNNEI. The chain's CDR3 is CASVGSRDEQFF. The DNA of the CDR3 is TGTGCCAGCGTCGGCTCCCGGGATGAGCAGTTCTTC.

The rearrangement links TRBV27 to TRBJ2-3; 9 bases line up with TRBD1. The V gene's germline CDR1 is MNHEY and CDR2 SMNVEV (reference sequence). V lost 6 bases to trimming and J lost 3 bases; unmatched junction nucleotides: 4. The CDR3 is 14 residues long. The CDR3 sequence is CASRSTGGTDTQYF. DNA for the CDR3: TGTGCCAGCAGGTCGACAGGGGGAACAGATACGCAGTATTTT.

The chain is built from TRBV28 and TRBJ1-4; D perhaps matches TRBD1 (5 bases). Germline assignment: CDR1 MDHEN and CDR2 SYDVKM. Trimming removed 5 bases from V and 7 bases from J, with 17 bases in between. There are 15 residues in the CDR3. CDR3 coding DNA: TGTGCCAGCAGTACCCCGACGAGGGGAGGTGAAAAACTGTTTTTT. Translated: CASSTPTRGGEKLFF.

The chain combines TRBV9 with TRBJ2-7, with 8 bases lining up with TRBD1. Germline trimming cut 2 bases from V and 4 bases from J; bases unmatched to any gene: 5. The CDR3 is 14 amino acids. Germline assignment: CDR1 SGDLS and CDR2 YYNGEE. CDR3 in amino acids: CASSVSDRGYEQYF. The CDR3 DNA reads as TGTGCCAGCAGCGTCTCCGACAGGGGTTACGAGCAGTACTTC.

The chain's CDR3 is CAWSSGRPYEQYF. DNA for the CDR3: TGTGCCTGGAGTAGCGGGAGGCCCTACGAGCAGTACTTC. The genes are TRBV30 and TRBJ2-5, with TRBD2 matching 9 bases. The better agreement between TRBJ2-7 and the DNA end casts doubt on the J call. Germline values: CDR1 GTSNPN, CDR2 SVGIG (reference sequence). The CDR3 extends over 13 amino acids.

The genes are TRBV27 and TRBJ2-3, with TRBD2 matching 10 bases. Germline CDR1 and CDR2: MNHEY and SMNVEV (reference sequence). The CDR3 contains 18 residues. Germline trimming cut 0 bases from V and 2 bases from J; bases unmatched to any gene: 8. The CDR3 loop reads CASSLSRFLAGVTDTQYF. CDR3 coding DNA: TGTGCCAGCAGTTTATCCCGCTTTCTAGCGGGAGTCACAGATACGCAGTATTTT.

The V and J genes are TRBV10-3 and TRBJ2-1; 9 bases fit TRBD2. V lost 6 bases to trimming and J lost 5 bases; unmatched junction nucleotides: 11. The CDR3 sequence is 16 residues long. The germline V gene encodes CDR1 ENHRY and CDR2 SYGVKD. In DNA form, the CDR3 reads TGTGCCATCAGCGACGGCCTTAGCGGGGGAAACAATGAGCAGTTCTTC. This translates into CAISDGLSGGNNEQFF.

The chain carries TRBV7-8 and TRBJ2-7; TRBD1 matches 10 bases. The CDR3 length is 14 residues. Germline-derived CDR1 and CDR2 are SGHVS and FQNEAQ. The junction had 3 bases not matched to a gene; V was cut back by 5 bases and J by 2 bases. The CDR3 region is CASSPGTGAYEQYF. CDR3 DNA sequence: TGTGCCAGCAGCCCCGGGACAGGGGCCTACGAGCAGTACTTC.

Comment on this clone: The same CDR3 is also encoded by other DNA sequences in this sample. The rearrangement uses TRBV19 and TRBJ2-7; D is uncertain. The length of the CDR3 is 11 residues. Germline-derived CDR1 and CDR2 are LNHDA and SQIVND (reference sequence). V lost 4 bases, J lost 3 bases, and 4 bases lay in between. CDR3 nucleotide sequence: TGTGCCAGTAGTACAGGCTACGAGCAGTACTTC. Amino acids: CASSTGYEQYF.

This clone was seen a few times. The V call is TRBV29-1, the J call TRBJ2-1, with D perhaps matching TRBD1 (5 bases). In germline, CDR1 is SQVTM, CDR2 ANQGSEA. V lost 5 bases to trimming and J lost 2 bases, with 13 bases between them. This CDR3 region has 14 residues. The CDR3 reads CSVSQGSAYNEQFF. CDR3 in DNA: TGCAGCGTTTCGCAGGGAAGTGCCTACAATGAGCAGTTCTTC.